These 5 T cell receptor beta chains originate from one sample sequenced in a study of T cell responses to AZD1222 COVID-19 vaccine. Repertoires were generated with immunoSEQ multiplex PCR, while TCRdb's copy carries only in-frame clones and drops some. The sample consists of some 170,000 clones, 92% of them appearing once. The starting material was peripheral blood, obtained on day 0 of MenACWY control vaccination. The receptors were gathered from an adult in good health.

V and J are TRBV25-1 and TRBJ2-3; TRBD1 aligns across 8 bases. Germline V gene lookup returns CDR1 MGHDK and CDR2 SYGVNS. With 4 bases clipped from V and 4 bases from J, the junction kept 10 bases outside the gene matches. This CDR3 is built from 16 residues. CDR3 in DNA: TGTGCCAGCAGTGGTATTAGGACAGGGAGAGCAGATACGCAGTATTTT. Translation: CASSGIRTGRADTQYF.

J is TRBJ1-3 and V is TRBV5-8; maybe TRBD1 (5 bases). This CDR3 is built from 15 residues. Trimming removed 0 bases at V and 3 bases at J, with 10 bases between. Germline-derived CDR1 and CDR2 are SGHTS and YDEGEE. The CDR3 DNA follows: TGTGCCAGCAGCTTGGGCTGGGACGTTGGAAACACCATATATTTT. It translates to CASSLGWDVGNTIYF. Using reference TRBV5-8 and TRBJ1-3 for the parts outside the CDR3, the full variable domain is EAGVTQSPTHLIKTRGQQATLRCSPISGHTSVYWYQQALGLGLQFLLWYDEGEERNRGNFPPRFSGRQFPNYSSELNVNALELEDSALYLCASSLGWDVGNTIYFGEGSWLTVV.

The CDR3, as DNA: TGTGCCAGCTCACCAACGGGACTAGCGGGTGGCTACGAGCAGTACTTC. Its translation: CASSPTGLAGGYEQYF. The gene calls are TRBV18 and TRBJ2-7, with 12 positions matching TRBD2. V shed 2 bases and J 3 bases; nucleotides not matched to a gene: 5. The CDR3 runs to 16 residues. Germline CDR1 is KGHSH and CDR2 is LQKENI.

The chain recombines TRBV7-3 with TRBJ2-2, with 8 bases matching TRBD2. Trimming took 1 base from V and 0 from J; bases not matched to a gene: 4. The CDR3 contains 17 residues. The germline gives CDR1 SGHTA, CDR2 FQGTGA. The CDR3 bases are TGTGCCAGCAGCTTAATACCGGGAGGGCCGAACACCGGGGAGCTGTTTTTT. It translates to CASSLIPGGPNTGELFF.

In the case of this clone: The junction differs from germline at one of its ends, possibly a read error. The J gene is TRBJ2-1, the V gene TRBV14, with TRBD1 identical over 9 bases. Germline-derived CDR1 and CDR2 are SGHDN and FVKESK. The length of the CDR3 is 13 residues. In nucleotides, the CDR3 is TGTGCCAGCAGACCCTCTGGACAGGGGAGTTGCGTCTTC. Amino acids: CASRPSGQGSCVF.